There are a few counts of the clone carrying this TCR beta chain. Its antigen is still unknown. The data derive from a study of blood T cells in healthy people across ages. Primers used in a second PCR of roughly 6 to 12 cycles were a sample-barcoded 5' primer and a J-beta primer mix. TCRdb ran MiXCR on the 5' RACE reads and lists one entry per CDR3 protein. The table has 850,000 to 1,100,000 distinct CDR3 sequences, under 40% seen once. This CDR3 region has 12 residues. V lost 3 bases, J lost 11 bases, and 13 bases lay in between. Germline V CDR1 and CDR2: MGHDK, SYGVNS. Findings of the study overall: TCR beta diversity correlated strongly with naive T cell percentage.

This receptor was taken from a man younger than 30 in good health. Material for sequencing was blood. This chain joins TRBV25-1 and TRBJ1-2; D gene ambiguous. In nucleotides, the CDR3 is TGTGCCAGCAGTGACTCTTCGGTAGCTTACACCTTC. It translates to CASSDSSVAYTF.